The next 21 T cell receptor beta chains were all read from a single sample in a study of T cell responses to AZD1222 COVID-19 vaccine listed by TCRdb under 2021. Receptor libraries were prepared by the immunoSEQ multiplex PCR assay. This immuneACCESS table, as held by TCRdb, lists in-frame sequences with V and J called but not all clones. Of the missing ones, under half trace to an unresolved V gene in checked studies; the others have no known cause. This sample has 7,500 to 9,500 clones in its table, and roughly 90% of those were observed once. The ten most abundant clones make up approximately 7.2% of the sample. In light of the paper, this sample's time point label describes: about 28 days (+/-7) after the second vaccine dose. Sequencing used peripheral blood, obtained 28 days after the second AZD1222 dose. These receptors all come from an adult who received the AZD1222 COVID-19 vaccine.

This rearrangement joins TRBV5-1 to TRBJ1-2; weak D call: TRBD1 (5 bases). V dropped 6 bases and J dropped 5 bases, with 17 bases sitting between them. Germline V gene data show CDR1 as SGHRS and CDR2 as YFSETQ. The CDR3 runs 14 residues. In DNA form, the CDR3 reads TGCGCCAGCAAAGGGCAGGGAAGGAGTTATGGCTACACCTTC. It specifies CASKGQGRSYGYTF.

J is TRBJ1-4 and V is TRBV7-9, with D hard to call. Trimming pared 2 bases from V and 3 bases from J, leaving 7 bases between. CDR3 length equals 14 residues. Germline V lookup: CDR1 SEHNR, CDR2 FQNEAQ (reference sequence). For the CDR3, the DNA is TGTGCCAGCAGCTTAACAGAGGCTAATGAAAAACTGTTTTTT. Translating gives CASSLTEANEKLFF. The full variable domain, completed using reference TRBV7-9 and TRBJ1-4, is DTGVSQNPRHKITKRGQNVTFRCDPISEHNRLYWYRQTLGQGPEFLTYFQNEAQLEKSRLLSDRFSAERPKGSFSTLEIQRTEQGDSAMYLCASSLTEANEKLFFGSGTQLSVL.

The chain uses TRBV6-4 and TRBJ2-7; 8 bases are a match to TRBD1. The CDR3 contains 14 residues. CDR1 and CDR2 from the germline V gene are MRHNA and SNTAGT. V lost 6 bases to trimming and J lost 0 bases; unmatched junction nucleotides: 4. This CDR3 reads CASRTGQASYEQYF. In nucleotides, the CDR3 is TGTGCCAGCAGGACGGGACAGGCCTCCTACGAGCAGTACTTC.

CDR3 nucleotides: TGTGCCAGCAGCGCTCGACTGCATACTGGAAACACCATATATTTT. As protein: CASSARLHTGNTIYF. V and J are TRBV5-6 and TRBJ1-3; the D is unclear. CDR3 length: 15 residues. CDR1 is SGHDT, CDR2 YYEEEE, per germline. V was cut by 4 bases and J by 2 bases, with 13 bases left in between.

The rearrangement joins TRBV5-5 to TRBJ1-1; D ambiguous. Germline V lookup: CDR1 SGHKS, CDR2 YYEKEE (reference sequence). The V gene lost 2 bases and the J gene lost 7 bases, with 12 bases spanning the gap. The CDR3 is 13 amino acids. CDR3 coding DNA: TGTGCCAGCAGCTTTGGGCGCCCCAGTGAAGCTTTCTTT. Translating it yields CASSFGRPSEAFF.

The chain couples TRBV7-6 to TRBJ2-3; D not resolved. The V end was cut by 3 bases, the J end by 2 bases, with 12 bases between. This CDR3 comprises 15 residues. The germline gives CDR1 SGHVS, CDR2 FNYEAQ. CDR3 sequence: CASSLAPATTDTQYF. In nucleotides, the CDR3 is TGTGCCAGCAGCTTGGCTCCAGCGACCACAGATACGCAGTATTTT. The whole variable domain, remainder taken from reference TRBV7-6 and TRBJ2-3, is GAGVSQSPRYKVTKRGQDVALRCDPISGHVSLYWYRQALGQGPEFLTYFNYEAQQDKSGLPNDRFSAERPEGSISTLTIQRTEQRDSAMYRCASSLAPATTDTQYFGPGTRLTVL.

The chain carries TRBV7-2 and TRBJ2-7; 7 nucleotides align to TRBD2. CDR3 size: 16 residues. CDR1 is SGHTA, CDR2 FQGNSA, per germline. The J segment lost 3 bases and the V segment lost 3 bases, leaving 11 bases of the junction unmatched. This CDR3 is CASSLAGGGRDYEQYF. The CDR3 bases are TGTGCCAGCAGCTTGGCCGGGGGAGGGAGGGACTACGAGCAGTACTTC.

A single count supports this clone. CDR3 sequence reads: CASRRTGTGSGYTF. CDR3 coding DNA: TGTGCCAGCAGGCGAACCGGGACAGGGTCAGGCTACACCTTC. The V call is TRBV28, the J call TRBJ1-2; 9 nucleotides agree with TRBD1. Germline V gene lookup returns CDR1 MDHEN and CDR2 SYDVKM. Losses at the gene ends were 6 bases for V and 8 bases for J; bases not matched to a gene: 10. The CDR3 covers 14 residues.

This chain links TRBV9 with TRBJ1-2, with a weak D call TRBD1 (5 bases). There are 16 residues in the CDR3. CDR1 is SGDLS, CDR2 YYNGEE, per germline. V lost 0 bases, J lost 8 bases, and 20 bases lay in between. CDR3 residues: CASSVGATVPYEGYTF. The DNA of the CDR3 is TGTGCCAGCAGCGTAGGGGCGACAGTCCCCTATGAGGGCTACACCTTC.

The chain combines TRBV27 with TRBJ2-7, with 9 bases that match TRBD1. CDR3 length: 18 residues. Germline lookup yields CDR1 MNHEY and CDR2 SMNVEV (reference sequence). The V and J ends lost 6 bases and 3 bases, in that order; junction bases with no gene match: 18. CDR3 nucleotides: TGTGCCAGCAGCCTACGTCCCGGGACAGGGACGATGAACTACGAGCAGTACTTC. Its protein product is CASSLRPGTGTMNYEQYF.

This chain joins TRBV15 and TRBJ2-2, with TRBD1 identical over 9 bases. The CDR3 has 14 amino acids. J lost 9 bases, V lost 8 bases, and 10 bases had no gene match. The germline V gene encodes CDR1 LNHNV and CDR2 YYDKDF (reference sequence). The CDR3 sequence is CATGVDRGFRELFF. In DNA, the CDR3 is TGTGCCACCGGAGTGGACAGGGGATTCCGGGAGCTGTTTTTT.

The chain links TRBV24-1 to TRBJ2-7; perhaps TRBD1 as D (6 bases). Deletions cut 3 bases from V and 1 base from J, with 9 bases between. Germline V CDR1 and CDR2: KGHDR, SFDVKD. CDR3 length: 14 amino acids. CDR3 DNA: TGTGCCACCAGTGATACAGGGTCTTCCTACGAGCAGTACTTC. This sequence encodes CATSDTGSSYEQYF.

V and J are TRBV6-5 and TRBJ2-7; TRBD1 aligns across 7 bases. The V segment lost 6 bases and the J segment 2 bases; nucleotides outside the gene matches: 1. Germline lookup yields CDR1 MNHEY and CDR2 SVGAGI. CDR3 length: 12 residues. CDR3 bases: TGTGCCAGCAGAGACAGGGCCTACGAGCAGTACTTC. It yields the protein CASRDRAYEQYF.

The V call is TRBV4-3, the J call TRBJ1-2; 8 nucleotides agree with TRBD1. CDR3 length: 16 residues. With V trimmed by 1 base and J by 4 bases, 8 bases remained unmatched. The germline CDR1 and CDR2 sequences are LGHNA and YSLEER. CDR3 nucleotides: TGCGCCAGCAGCCAAGGAGGGGGGACAGGAACCTATGGCTACACCTTC. Protein sequence: CASSQGGGTGTYGYTF.

The V gene is TRBV27, the J gene TRBJ2-1; D unclear. CDR3 length: 13 amino acids. V gave up 3 bases and J gave up 8 bases, with 11 bases separating them. The germline gives CDR1 MNHEY, CDR2 SMNVEV (reference sequence). CDR3: CASSFLGFDEQFF. The CDR3 nucleotides are TGTGCCAGCAGTTTTCTGGGTTTTGATGAGCAGTTCTTC.

The rearrangement uses TRBV3-1 (or the pseudogene TRBV3-2) and TRBJ2-7, with D hard to call. The V and J ends lost 4 bases and 0 bases respectively, with 10 bases between them. The CDR3 has 14 amino acids. Germline V gene lookup returns CDR1 LGHDT and CDR2 YNNKEL (reference sequence). The CDR3 coding sequence is TGTGCCAGCAGCCTCGGAGTAAACTCCTACGAGCAGTACTTC. Protein: CASSLGVNSYEQYF.

V gene TRBV28 combines with J gene TRBJ1-3; TRBD1 is a possible D gene (6 bases). CDR3 length: 16 amino acids. The germline V gene has CDR1 MDHEN and CDR2 SYDVKM. The germline V and J ends were trimmed by 3 bases and 0 bases, with 12 bases remaining between them. The CDR3 sequence: CASSFAGTTSGNTIYF. The DNA of the CDR3 is TGTGCCAGCAGTTTCGCAGGGACAACCTCTGGAAACACCATATATTTT.

The chain employs TRBV27 and TRBJ1-1; weak D call: TRBD1 (6 bases). V was trimmed by 2 bases and J by 0 bases, leaving 16 bases between them. From germline, CDR1 is MNHEY and CDR2 SMNVEV (reference sequence). This CDR3 comprises 17 residues. The CDR3 sequence is CASSLRGALNMNTEAFF. CDR3 coding DNA: TGTGCCAGCAGTTTAAGGGGGGCGTTGAACATGAACACTGAAGCTTTCTTT.

The rearrangement links TRBV19 to TRBJ2-7; D call uncertain. The CDR3 totals 14 residues. Germline CDR1 is LNHDA and CDR2 is SQIVND (reference sequence). The V and J ends lost 3 bases and 3 bases respectively, with 12 bases between them. CDR3 region: CASSIGNVNYEQYF. The CDR3 DNA is TGTGCCAGTAGTATTGGGAACGTAAACTACGAGCAGTACTTC.

This chain connects TRBV7-8 to TRBJ1-6, with D maybe TRBD1 (5 bases). The CDR3 has 15 amino acids. The V and J ends lost 7 bases and 5 bases respectively, with 15 bases between them. Germline CDR1 and CDR2: SGHVS and FQNEAQ. In DNA, the CDR3 is TGTGCCAGCAAATTGTGGCCGGGGGATAATTCACCCCTCCACTTT. Protein product: CASKLWPGDNSPLHF.

The rearrangement uses TRBV28 and TRBJ2-1; no clear D gene. This CDR3 spans 11 amino acids. Germline values: CDR1 MDHEN, CDR2 SYDVKM. V lost 5 bases and J 7 bases, leaving 6 bases between the germline ends. The CDR3 DNA is TGTGCCAGCAGTCTACGAAATGAGCAGTTCTTC. As protein: CASSLRNEQFF.